This T cell receptor beta chain was sequenced for a study of blood T cell repertoires in COVID-19. Study background: COVID-19 samples collected from the United States, Italy and Spain covered acute and convalescent phases. Nucleic acid was either cDNA or gDNA, and it came from T cells, B-cell-depleted T cells, or PBMCs.

Per the original data handling: Researchers report that nucleated cell counts were estimated from reference gene primer amplification. TCRdb's table, derived via immunoSEQ multiplex PCR, lists solely in-frame clones and lacks some. V and J calls and clone size come straight from that table; D and trimming were deduced from the DNA. The table includes 210,000 or so clones, around 82% detected once. The sample taken for sequencing was peripheral blood. This TCR derives from a middle-aged man with active or convalescent COVID-19.

CDR3 nucleotides: TGTGCCAGTAGTATCTCGCACGGGAGCTCTGGAAACACCATATATTTT. Encoded protein: CASSISHGSSGNTIYF. V is TRBV19 and J is TRBJ1-3; D unclear. The CDR3 has 16 amino acids. V was clipped by 3 bases and J by 0 bases, with 12 bases between them. The germline V gene encodes CDR1 LNHDA and CDR2 SQIVND (reference sequence).